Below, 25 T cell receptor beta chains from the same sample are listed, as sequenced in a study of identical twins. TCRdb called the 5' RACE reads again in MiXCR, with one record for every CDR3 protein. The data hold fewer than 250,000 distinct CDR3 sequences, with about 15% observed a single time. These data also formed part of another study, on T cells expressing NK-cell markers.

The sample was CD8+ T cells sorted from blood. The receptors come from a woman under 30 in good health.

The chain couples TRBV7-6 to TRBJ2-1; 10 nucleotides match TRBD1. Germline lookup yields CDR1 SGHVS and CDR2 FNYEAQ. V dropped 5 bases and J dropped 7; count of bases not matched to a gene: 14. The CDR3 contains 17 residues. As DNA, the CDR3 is TGTGCCAGCAGCAGGGGACAGGGGCTGCGCTCGAAGAATGAGCAGTTCTTC. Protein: CASSRGQGLRSKNEQFF.

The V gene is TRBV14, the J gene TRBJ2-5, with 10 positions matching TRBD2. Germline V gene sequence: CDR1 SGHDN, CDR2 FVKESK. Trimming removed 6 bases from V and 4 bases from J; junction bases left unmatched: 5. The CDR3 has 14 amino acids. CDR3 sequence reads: CASRSSGRGETQYF. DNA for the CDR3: TGTGCCAGCAGAAGCAGCGGGAGGGGAGAGACCCAGTACTTC.

CDR3 coding DNA: TGTGCCAGTCAGAGCGGGAGGGGCTTTAATGAGCAGTTCTTC. As protein: CASQSGRGFNEQFF. The gene calls are TRBV6-2 or TRBV6-3 and TRBJ2-1; TRBD2 matches 10 bases. CDR3 length equals 14 residues. CDR1 and CDR2 (germline): MNHEY, SVGEGT. The trim removed 9 bases at V and 7 bases at J, leaving 9 bases unmatched.

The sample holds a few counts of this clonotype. CDR3 in amino acids: CSVEGPYYEQYF. Here the CDR3 DNA reads TGCAGCGTTGAAGGTCCGTACTACGAGCAGTACTTC. The genes are TRBV29-1 and TRBJ2-7; D unresolved. CDR1 is SQVTM, CDR2 ANQGSEA, per germline. The CDR3 is 12 residues long. V was clipped by 1 base and J by 3 bases, with 7 bases between them.

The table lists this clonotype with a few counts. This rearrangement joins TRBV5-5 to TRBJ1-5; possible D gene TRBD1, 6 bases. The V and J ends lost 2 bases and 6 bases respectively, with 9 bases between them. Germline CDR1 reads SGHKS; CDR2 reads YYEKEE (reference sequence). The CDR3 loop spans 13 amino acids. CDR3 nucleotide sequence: TGTGCCAGCAGCTTAACAGGGTCTCAGCCCCAGCATTTT. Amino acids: CASSLTGSQPQHF.

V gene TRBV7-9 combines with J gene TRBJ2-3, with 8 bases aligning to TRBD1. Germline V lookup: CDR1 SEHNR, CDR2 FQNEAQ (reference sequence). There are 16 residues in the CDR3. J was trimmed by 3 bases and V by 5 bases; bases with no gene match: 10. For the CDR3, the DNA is TGTGCCAGCAGCCCCAAGACAGGGGAGTCAACAGATACGCAGTATTTT. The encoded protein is CASSPKTGESTDTQYF.

The CDR3 spells CASSSDTGGGRSYEQYF. In DNA, the CDR3 is TGTGCCAGCAGTTCCGACACAGGGGGCGGTCGCTCCTACGAGCAGTACTTC. V is TRBV6-2 or TRBV6-3 and J is TRBJ2-7; 9 nucleotides agree with TRBD1. The CDR3 is 17 residues long. Trimming at V came to 4 bases and at J to 0 bases, leaving 10 bases not matched to a gene. Looked up from germline, CDR1 is MNHEY and CDR2 is SVGEGT.

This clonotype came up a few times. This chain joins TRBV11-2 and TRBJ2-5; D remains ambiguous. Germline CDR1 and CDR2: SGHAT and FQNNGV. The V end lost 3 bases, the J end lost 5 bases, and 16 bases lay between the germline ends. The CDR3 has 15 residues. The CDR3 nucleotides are TGTGCCAGCAGCTTGAGCTCCGGCCTAAGTGAGACCCAGTACTTC. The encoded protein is CASSLSSGLSETQYF.

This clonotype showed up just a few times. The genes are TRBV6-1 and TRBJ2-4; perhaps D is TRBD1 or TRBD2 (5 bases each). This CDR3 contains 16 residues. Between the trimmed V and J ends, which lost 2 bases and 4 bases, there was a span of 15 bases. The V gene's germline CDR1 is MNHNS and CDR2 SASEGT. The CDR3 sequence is CASSETGLNLKNIQYF. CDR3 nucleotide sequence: TGTGCCAGCAGTGAAACGGGGCTAAACCTAAAAAACATTCAGTACTTC.

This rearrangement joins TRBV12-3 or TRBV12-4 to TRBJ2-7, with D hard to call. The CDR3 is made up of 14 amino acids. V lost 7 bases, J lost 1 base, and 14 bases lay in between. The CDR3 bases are TGTGCCAGCACCGAGAGCTTGCCTTCCTACGAGCAGTACTTC. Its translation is CASTESLPSYEQYF.

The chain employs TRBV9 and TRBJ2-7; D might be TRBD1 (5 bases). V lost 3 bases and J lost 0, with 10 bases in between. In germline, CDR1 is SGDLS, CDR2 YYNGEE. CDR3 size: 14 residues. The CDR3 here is CASSATGFSYEQYF. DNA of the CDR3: TGTGCCAGCAGCGCAACAGGATTCTCCTACGAGCAGTACTTC.

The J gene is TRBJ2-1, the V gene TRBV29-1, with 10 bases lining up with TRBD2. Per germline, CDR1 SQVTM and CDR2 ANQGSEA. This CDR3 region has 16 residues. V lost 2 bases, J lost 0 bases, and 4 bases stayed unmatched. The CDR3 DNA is TGCAGCGTTGAACTAGCGGGGGTGAGCTCCTACAATGAGCAGTTCTTC. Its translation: CSVELAGVSSYNEQFF.

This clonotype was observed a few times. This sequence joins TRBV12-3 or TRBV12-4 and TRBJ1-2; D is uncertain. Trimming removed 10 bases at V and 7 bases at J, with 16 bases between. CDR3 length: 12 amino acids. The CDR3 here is CATNGVLGGYTF. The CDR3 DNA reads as TGTGCCACAAACGGGGTATTGGGTGGCTACACCTTC.

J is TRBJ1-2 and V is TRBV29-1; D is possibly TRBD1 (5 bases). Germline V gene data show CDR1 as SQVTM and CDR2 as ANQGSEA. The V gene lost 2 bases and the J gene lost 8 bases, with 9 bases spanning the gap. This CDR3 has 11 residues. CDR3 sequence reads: CSVEIRDGYTF. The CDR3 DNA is TGCAGCGTTGAAATACGGGACGGCTACACCTTC.

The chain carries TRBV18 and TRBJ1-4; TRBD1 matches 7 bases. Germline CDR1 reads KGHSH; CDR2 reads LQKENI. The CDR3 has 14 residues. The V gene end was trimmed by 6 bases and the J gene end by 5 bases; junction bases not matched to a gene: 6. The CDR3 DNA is TGTGCCAGCTCGCCGACAGGGAGGAATGAAAAACTGTTTTTT. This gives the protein CASSPTGRNEKLFF.

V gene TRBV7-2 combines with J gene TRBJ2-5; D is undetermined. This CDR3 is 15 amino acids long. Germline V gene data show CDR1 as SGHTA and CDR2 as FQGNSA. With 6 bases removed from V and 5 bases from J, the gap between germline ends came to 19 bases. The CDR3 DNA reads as TGTGCCAGCAGTAGTATGGCCATCCCCCTTGAGACCCAGTACTTC. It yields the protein CASSSMAIPLETQYF.

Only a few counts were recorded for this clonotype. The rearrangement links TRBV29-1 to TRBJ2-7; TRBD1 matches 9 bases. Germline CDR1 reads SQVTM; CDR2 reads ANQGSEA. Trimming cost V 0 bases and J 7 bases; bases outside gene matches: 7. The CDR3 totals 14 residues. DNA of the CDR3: TGCAGCGTTGAAGACCCACAGGGGGCAGGAGAGCAGTACTTC. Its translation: CSVEDPQGAGEQYF.

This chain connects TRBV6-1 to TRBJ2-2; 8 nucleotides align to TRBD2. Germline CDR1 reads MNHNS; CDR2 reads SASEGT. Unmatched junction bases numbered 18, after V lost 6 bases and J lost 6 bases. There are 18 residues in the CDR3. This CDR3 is CASSPPWIAGLSAGELFF. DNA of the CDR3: TGTGCCAGCAGCCCCCCGTGGATAGCGGGGCTCAGCGCCGGGGAGCTGTTTTTT.

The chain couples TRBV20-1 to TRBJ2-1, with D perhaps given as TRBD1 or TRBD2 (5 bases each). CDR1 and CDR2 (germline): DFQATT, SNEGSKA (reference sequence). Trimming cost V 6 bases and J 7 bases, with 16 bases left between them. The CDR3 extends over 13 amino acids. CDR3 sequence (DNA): TGCAGTGCCGAGCTCAGAGGGGCAAATGAGCAGTTCTTC. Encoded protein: CSAELRGANEQFF.

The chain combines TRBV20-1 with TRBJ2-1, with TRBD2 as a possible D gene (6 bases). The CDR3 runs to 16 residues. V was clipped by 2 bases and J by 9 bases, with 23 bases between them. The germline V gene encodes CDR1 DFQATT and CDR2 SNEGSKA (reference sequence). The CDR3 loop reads CSARQLEGVKGPEQFF. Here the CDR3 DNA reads TGCAGTGCTAGACAGTTGGAGGGAGTTAAGGGCCCTGAGCAGTTCTTC.

This chain's CDR3 is CASSSPDYGRELFF. The DNA for the CDR3 is TGTGCCAGCAGCTCCCCGGACTACGGGAGGGAACTGTTTTTT. The gene calls are TRBV7-9 and TRBJ1-4; D is ambiguous. Trimming left V 4 bases short and J 12 bases short, with 18 bases between. The CDR3 loop spans 14 amino acids. Germline V gene data show CDR1 as SEHNR and CDR2 as FQNEAQ (reference sequence).

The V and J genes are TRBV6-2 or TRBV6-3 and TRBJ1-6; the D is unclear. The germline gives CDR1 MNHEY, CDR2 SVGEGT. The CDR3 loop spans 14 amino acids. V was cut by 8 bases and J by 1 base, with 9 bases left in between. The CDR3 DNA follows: TGTGCCAGCGACGGGGAGTCCTATAATTCACCCCTCCACTTT. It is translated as CASDGESYNSPLHF.

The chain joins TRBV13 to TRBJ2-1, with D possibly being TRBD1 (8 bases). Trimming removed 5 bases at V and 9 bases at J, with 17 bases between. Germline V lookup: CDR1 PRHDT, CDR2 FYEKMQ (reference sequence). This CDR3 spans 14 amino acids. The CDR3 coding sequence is TGTGCCAGCAGCAACCGGGACAGGACTAGTGAGCAGTTCTTC. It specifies CASSNRDRTSEQFF.

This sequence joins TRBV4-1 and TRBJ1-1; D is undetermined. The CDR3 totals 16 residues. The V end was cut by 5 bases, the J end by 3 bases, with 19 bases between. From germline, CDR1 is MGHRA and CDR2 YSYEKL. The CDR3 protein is CASSARGEKRDTEAFF. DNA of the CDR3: TGCGCCAGCAGCGCACGCGGGGAGAAAAGGGACACTGAAGCTTTCTTT.

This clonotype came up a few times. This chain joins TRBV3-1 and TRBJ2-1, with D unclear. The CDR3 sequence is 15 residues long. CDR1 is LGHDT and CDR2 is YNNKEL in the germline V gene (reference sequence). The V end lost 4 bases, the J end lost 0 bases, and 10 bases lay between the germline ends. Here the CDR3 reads CASSPLRHSYNEQFF. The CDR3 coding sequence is TGTGCCAGCAGCCCTCTACGCCACTCCTACAATGAGCAGTTCTTC.